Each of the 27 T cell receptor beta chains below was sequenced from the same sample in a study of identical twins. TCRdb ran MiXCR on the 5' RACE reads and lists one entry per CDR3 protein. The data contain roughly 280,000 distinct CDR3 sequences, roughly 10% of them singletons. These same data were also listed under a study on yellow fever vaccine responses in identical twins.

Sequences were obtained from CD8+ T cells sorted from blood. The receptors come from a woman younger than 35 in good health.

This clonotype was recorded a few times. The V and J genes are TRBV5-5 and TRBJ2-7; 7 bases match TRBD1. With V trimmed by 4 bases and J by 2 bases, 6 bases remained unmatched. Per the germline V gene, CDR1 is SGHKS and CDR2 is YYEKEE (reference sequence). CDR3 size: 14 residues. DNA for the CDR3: TGTGCCAGCAGCCCGGGACAGAGAACCTACGAGCAGTACTTC. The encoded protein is CASSPGQRTYEQYF.

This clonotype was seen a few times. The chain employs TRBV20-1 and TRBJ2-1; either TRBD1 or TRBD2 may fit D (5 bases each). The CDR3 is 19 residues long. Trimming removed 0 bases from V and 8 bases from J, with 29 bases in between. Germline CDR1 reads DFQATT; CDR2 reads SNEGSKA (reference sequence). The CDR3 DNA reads TGCAGTGCTAGAGATTTGAGAGGGGCCCAAACCGTACAGTCCCATGAGCAGTTCTTC. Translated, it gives CSARDLRGAQTVQSHEQFF.

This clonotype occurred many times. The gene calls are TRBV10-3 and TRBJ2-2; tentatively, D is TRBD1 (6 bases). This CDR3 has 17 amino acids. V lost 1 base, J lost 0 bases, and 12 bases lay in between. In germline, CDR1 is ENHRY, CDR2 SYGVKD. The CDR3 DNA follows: TGTGCCATCAGTGAGTTAAACAGGGATACGAACACCGGGGAGCTGTTTTTT. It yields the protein CAISELNRDTNTGELFF.

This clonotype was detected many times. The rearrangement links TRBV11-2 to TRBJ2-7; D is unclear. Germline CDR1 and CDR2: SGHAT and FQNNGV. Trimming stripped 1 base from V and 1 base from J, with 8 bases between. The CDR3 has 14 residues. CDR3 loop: CASSLGPESYEQYF. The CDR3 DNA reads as TGTGCCAGCAGCTTAGGGCCAGAATCCTACGAGCAGTACTTC. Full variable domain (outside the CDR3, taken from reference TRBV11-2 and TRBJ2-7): EAGVAQSPRYKIIEKRQSVAFWCNPISGHATLYWYQQILGQGPKLLIQFQNNGVVDDSQLPKDRFSAERLKGVDSTLKIQPAKLEDSAVYLCASSLGPESYEQYFGPGTRLTVT.

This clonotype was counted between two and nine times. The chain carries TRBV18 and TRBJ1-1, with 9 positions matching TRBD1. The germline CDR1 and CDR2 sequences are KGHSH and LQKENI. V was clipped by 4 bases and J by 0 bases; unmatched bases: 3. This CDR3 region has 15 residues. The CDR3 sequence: CASSRGTGLNTEAFF. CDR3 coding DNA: TGTGCCAGCTCACGTGGGACAGGGTTGAACACTGAAGCTTTCTTT.

CDR3 nucleotide sequence: TGTGCCAGCAGCCAAGAGTTCGGGTTTTTAGCGGTGCGTTCCTACGAGCAGTACTTC. This translates into CASSQEFGFLAVRSYEQYF. This chain uses TRBV4-2 with TRBJ2-7; the D gene is possibly TRBD2 (6 bases). V gave up 0 bases and J gave up 1 base, with 22 bases separating them. The length of the CDR3 is 19 residues. Germline values: CDR1 LGHNA, CDR2 YNFKEQ.

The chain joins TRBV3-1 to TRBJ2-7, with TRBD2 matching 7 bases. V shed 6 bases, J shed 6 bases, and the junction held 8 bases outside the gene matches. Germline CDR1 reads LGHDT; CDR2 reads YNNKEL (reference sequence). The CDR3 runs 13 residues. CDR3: CASRPQLALEQYF. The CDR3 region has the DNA TGTGCCAGCAGACCCCAACTAGCGCTCGAGCAGTACTTC.

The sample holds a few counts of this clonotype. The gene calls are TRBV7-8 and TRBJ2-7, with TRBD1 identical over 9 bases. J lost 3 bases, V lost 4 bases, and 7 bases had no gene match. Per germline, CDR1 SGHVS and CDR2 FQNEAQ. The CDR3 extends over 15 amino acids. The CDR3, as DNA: TGTGCCAGCAGCTCCCCACCGGGACAGGGCTACGAGCAGTACTTC. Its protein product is CASSSPPGQGYEQYF. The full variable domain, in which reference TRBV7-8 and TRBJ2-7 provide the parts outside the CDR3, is GAGVSQSPRYKVAKRGQDVALRCDPISGHVSLFWYQQALGQGPEFLTYFQNEAQLDKSGLPSDRFFAERPEGSVSTLKIQRTQQEDSAVYLCASSSPPGQGYEQYFGPGTRLTVT.

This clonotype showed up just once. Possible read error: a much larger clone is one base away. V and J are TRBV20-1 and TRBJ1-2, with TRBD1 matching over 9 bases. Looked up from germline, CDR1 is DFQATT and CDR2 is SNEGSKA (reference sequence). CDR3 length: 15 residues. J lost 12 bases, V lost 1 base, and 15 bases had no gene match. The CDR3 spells CSARAPGQGNYSDTF. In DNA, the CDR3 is TGCAGTGCTAGAGCGCCCGGACAGGGGAACTATAGCGACACCTTC.

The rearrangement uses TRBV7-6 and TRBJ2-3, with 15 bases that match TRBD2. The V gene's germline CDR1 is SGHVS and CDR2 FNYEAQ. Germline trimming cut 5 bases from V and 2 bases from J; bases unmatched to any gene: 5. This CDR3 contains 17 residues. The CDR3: CASSHGTSGGFTDTQYF. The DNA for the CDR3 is TGTGCCAGCAGCCACGGGACTAGCGGGGGGTTCACAGATACGCAGTATTTT. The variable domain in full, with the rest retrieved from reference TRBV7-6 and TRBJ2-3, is GAGVSQSPRYKVTKRGQDVALRCDPISGHVSLYWYRQALGQGPEFLTYFNYEAQQDKSGLPNDRFSAERPEGSISTLTIQRTEQRDSAMYRCASSHGTSGGFTDTQYFGPGTRLTVL.

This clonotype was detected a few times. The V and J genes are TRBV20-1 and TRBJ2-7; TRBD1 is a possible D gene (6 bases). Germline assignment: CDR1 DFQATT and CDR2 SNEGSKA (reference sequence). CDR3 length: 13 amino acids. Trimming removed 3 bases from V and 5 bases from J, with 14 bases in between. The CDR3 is CSASPTGFNEQYF. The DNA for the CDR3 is TGCAGTGCTAGTCCTACAGGGTTCAACGAGCAGTACTTC.

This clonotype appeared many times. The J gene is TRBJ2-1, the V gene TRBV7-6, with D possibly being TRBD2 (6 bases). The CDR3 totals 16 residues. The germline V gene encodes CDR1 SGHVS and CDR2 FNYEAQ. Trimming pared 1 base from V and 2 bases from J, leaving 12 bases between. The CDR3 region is CASSLGFGGAYNEQFF. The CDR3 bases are TGTGCCAGCAGCTTAGGTTTCGGCGGGGCCTACAATGAGCAGTTCTTC.

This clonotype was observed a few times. The CDR3 DNA reads as TGTGCCAGCAGCCCAGGGACAGGCAATCAGCCCCAGCATTTT. It specifies CASSPGTGNQPQHF. The V and J genes are TRBV7-9 and TRBJ1-5, with 7 bases that match TRBD1. Germline V gene data show CDR1 as SEHNR and CDR2 as FQNEAQ (reference sequence). The CDR3 is made up of 14 amino acids. V trimming: 5 bases; J trimming: 2 bases; junction bases outside the gene matches: 3.

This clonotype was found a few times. The DNA for the CDR3 is TGTGCCAGCAGCCAAGAACTTTCTGGGGGGTCGCAGCCCCAGCATTTT. The encoded protein is CASSQELSGGSQPQHF. J is TRBJ1-5 and V is TRBV4-2, with D perhaps TRBD1 (5 bases). Trimming pared 0 bases from V and 7 bases from J, leaving 16 bases between. The CDR3 is made up of 16 amino acids. Germline CDR1 reads LGHNA; CDR2 reads YNFKEQ.

CDR3 in amino acids: CASSYSIGQPVPSTDTQYF. The CDR3, as DNA: TGTGCCAGCAGTTACTCGATAGGGCAGCCGGTACCTAGCACAGATACGCAGTATTTT. This chain connects TRBV6-2 or TRBV6-3 to TRBJ2-3; no clear D gene. CDR1 and CDR2 from the germline V gene are MNHEY and SVGEGT. V was trimmed by 0 bases and J by 0 bases, leaving 19 bases between them. CDR3 length: 19 amino acids.

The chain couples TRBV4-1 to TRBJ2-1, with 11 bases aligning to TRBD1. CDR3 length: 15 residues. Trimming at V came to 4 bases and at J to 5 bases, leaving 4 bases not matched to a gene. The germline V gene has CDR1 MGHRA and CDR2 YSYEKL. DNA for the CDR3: TGCGCCAGCAGCCCGGGACAGGGGGGGGACAATGAGCAGTTCTTC. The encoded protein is CASSPGQGGDNEQFF.

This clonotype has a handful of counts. The CDR3 DNA is TGTGCCAGCAGCCCTCTCATTGGGGGGAAAGATACGCAGTATTTT. This gives the protein CASSPLIGGKDTQYF. The chain carries TRBV5-6 and TRBJ2-3, with D tentatively TRBD2 (6 bases). Germline V gene sequence: CDR1 SGHDT, CDR2 YYEEEE. V was trimmed by 4 bases and J by 5 bases, leaving 17 bases between them. The CDR3 covers 15 residues.

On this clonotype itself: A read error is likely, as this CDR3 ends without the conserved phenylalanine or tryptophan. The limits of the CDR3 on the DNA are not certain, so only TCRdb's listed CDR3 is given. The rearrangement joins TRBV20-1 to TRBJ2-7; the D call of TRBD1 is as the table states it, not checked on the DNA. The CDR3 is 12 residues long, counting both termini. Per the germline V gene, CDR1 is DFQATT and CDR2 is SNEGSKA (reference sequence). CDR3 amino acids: CSARPRDRVLIS.

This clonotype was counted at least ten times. In DNA form, the CDR3 reads TGTGCCAGCAGCCAGGGTATCAATGAGCAGTTCTTC. Encoded protein: CASSQGINEQFF. This chain joins TRBV12-3 or TRBV12-4 and TRBJ2-1; perhaps TRBD1 as D (5 bases). There are 12 residues in the CDR3. V was trimmed by 6 bases and J by 6 bases, leaving 9 bases between them.

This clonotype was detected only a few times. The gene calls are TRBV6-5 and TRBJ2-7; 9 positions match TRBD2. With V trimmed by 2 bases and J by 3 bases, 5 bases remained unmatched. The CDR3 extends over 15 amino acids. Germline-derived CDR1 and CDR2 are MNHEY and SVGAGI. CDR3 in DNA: TGTGCCAGCAGTTACATAGCGGGAGAAGGCTACGAGCAGTACTTC. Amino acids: CASSYIAGEGYEQYF.

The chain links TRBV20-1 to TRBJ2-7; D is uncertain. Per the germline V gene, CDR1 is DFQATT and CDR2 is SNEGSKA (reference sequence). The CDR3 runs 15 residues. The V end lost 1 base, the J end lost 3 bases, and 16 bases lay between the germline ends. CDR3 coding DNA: TGCAGTGCTAGAGCCCCGAGCTCCAATTTCTACGAGCAGTACTTC. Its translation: CSARAPSSNFYEQYF.

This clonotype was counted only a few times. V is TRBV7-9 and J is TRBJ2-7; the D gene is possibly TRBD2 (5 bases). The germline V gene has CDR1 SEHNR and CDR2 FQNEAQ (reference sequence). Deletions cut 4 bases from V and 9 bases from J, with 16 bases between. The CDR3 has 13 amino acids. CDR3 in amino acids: CASSSGPSRGQYF. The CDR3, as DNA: TGTGCCAGCAGCTCCGGGCCCTCCCGGGGGCAGTACTTC.

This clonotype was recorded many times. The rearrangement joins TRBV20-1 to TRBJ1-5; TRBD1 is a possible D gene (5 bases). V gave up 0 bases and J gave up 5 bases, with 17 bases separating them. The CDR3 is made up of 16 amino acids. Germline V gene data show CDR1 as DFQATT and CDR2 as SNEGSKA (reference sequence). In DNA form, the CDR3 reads TGCAGTGCTAGAGATTGGATGGAGGGGTACGATCAGCCCCAGCATTTT. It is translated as CSARDWMEGYDQPQHF.

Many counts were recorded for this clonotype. The CDR3 loop is CASSDGTSGSLDEQYF. In DNA form, the CDR3 reads TGTGCCAGCAGTGATGGGACTAGCGGGAGTCTGGACGAGCAGTACTTC. J is TRBJ2-7 and V is TRBV27; 14 bases fit TRBD2. The CDR3 is made up of 16 amino acids. The V gene end was trimmed by 5 bases and the J gene end by 5 bases; junction bases not matched to a gene: 8. Looked up from germline, CDR1 is MNHEY and CDR2 is SMNVEV (reference sequence).

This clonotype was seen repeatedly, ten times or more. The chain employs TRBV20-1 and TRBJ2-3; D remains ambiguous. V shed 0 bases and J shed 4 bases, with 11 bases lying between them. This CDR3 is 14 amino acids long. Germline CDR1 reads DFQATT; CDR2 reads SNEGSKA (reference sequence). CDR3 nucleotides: TGCAGTGCTAGAGATGCCCTGAAGGCAGATACGCAGTATTTT. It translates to CSARDALKADTQYF.

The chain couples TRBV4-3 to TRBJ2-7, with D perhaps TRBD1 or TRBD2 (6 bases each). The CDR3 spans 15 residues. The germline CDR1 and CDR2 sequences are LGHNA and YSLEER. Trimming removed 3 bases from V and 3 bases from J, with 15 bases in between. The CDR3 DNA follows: TGCGCCAGCAGCCACGGGAGAGTAGGGGGCTACGAGCAGTACTTC. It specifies CASSHGRVGGYEQYF.

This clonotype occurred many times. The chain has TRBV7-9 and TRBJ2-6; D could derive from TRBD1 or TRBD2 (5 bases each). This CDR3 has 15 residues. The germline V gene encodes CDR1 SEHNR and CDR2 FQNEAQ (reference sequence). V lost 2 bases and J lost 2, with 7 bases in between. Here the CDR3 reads CASSLLGAGANVLTF. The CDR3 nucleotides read TGTGCCAGCAGCTTATTGGGGGCTGGGGCCAACGTCCTGACTTTC.